This passage covers 17 T cell receptor beta chains from one sample sequenced in a study of regulatory and conventional T cells in RAG deficiency. Genomic DNA came from blood conventional CD4+ T cells gated CD25-low CD127-high. Only in-frame clones appear in the TCRdb table, and some are missing; sequencing was by immunoSEQ multiplex PCR. This sample has approximately 35,000 clones, with about 75% found just once. These sequences were also reported in another study, on regulatory T cells. As that report states: Primers: 52 TRBV forward and 13 TRBJ reverse.

The material sequenced was CD4+ effector T cells sorted from blood. These receptors all come from a human donor in good health.

As concerns this clone: This CDR3 is also generated by other DNA sequences in the sample. The chain has TRBV9 and TRBJ2-5; D gene uncertain. Germline V gene data show CDR1 as SGDLS and CDR2 as YYNGEE. V lost 0 bases to trimming and J lost 4 bases, with 7 bases between them. This CDR3 has 13 residues. The CDR3 here is CASSVEGRETQYF. Here the CDR3 DNA reads TGTGCCAGCAGCGTAGAGGGTCGAGAGACCCAGTACTTC.

V is TRBV18 and J is TRBJ1-2; TRBD1 matches 8 bases. Trimming took 3 bases from V and 3 from J; bases not matched to a gene: 3. Germline-derived CDR1 and CDR2 are KGHSH and LQKENI. This CDR3 comprises 14 residues. DNA of the CDR3: TGTGCCAGCTCACCCCGGACAGGGCACTATGGCTACACCTTC. Its translation: CASSPRTGHYGYTF.

Only a few counts were recorded for this clone. The V and J genes are TRBV10-1 and TRBJ1-2; D call uncertain. Germline CDR1 reads WNHNN; CDR2 reads SYGVQD (reference sequence). V was cut by 3 bases and J by 7 bases, with 12 bases left in between. The CDR3 loop spans 13 amino acids. The CDR3: CASSEAPAGGYTF. In nucleotides, the CDR3 is TGCGCCAGCAGTGAAGCCCCCGCCGGTGGCTACACCTTC.

The chain is built from TRBV18 and TRBJ2-3, with a weak D call TRBD1 (6 bases). The CDR3 extends over 13 amino acids. Germline-derived CDR1 and CDR2 are KGHSH and LQKENI. V dropped 5 bases and J dropped 6 bases, with 12 bases sitting between them. The CDR3 coding sequence is TGTGCCAGCTCAGGAACAGGGTCGGATACGCAGTATTTT. This sequence encodes CASSGTGSDTQYF.

The table lists this clone with a count of one. The rearrangement links TRBV19 to TRBJ2-3; 8 positions agree with TRBD1. Germline values: CDR1 LNHDA, CDR2 SQIVND (reference sequence). CDR3 length equals 15 residues. V gave up 7 bases and J gave up 1 base; unmatched junction bases: 7. The CDR3: CASTWTGRGTDTQYF. CDR3 coding DNA: TGTGCCAGTACCTGGACAGGGCGAGGCACAGATACGCAGTATTTT. Full variable domain (remainder filled in from reference TRBV19 and TRBJ2-3): DGGITQSPKYLFRKEGQNVTLSCEQNLNHDAMYWYRQDPGQGLRLIYYSQIVNDFQKGDIAEGYSVSREKKESFPLTVTSAQKNPTAFYLCASTWTGRGTDTQYFGPGTRLTVL.

The chain joins TRBV9 to TRBJ1-2; D ambiguous. Germline assignment: CDR1 SGDLS and CDR2 YYNGEE. The germline V and J ends were trimmed by 0 bases and 8 bases, with 20 bases remaining between them. This CDR3 contains 16 residues. This CDR3 reads CASSVGSPHLGEGYTF. CDR3 nucleotide sequence: TGTGCCAGCAGCGTAGGATCCCCGCATTTGGGTGAAGGCTACACCTTC.

J is TRBJ2-1 and V is TRBV9, with 8 positions matching TRBD1. The V segment lost 2 bases and the J segment 2 bases; nucleotides outside the gene matches: 3. Germline V gene lookup returns CDR1 SGDLS and CDR2 YYNGEE. The CDR3 loop spans 15 amino acids. CDR3 DNA: TGTGCCAGCAGCGTCGACAGGGGAACCTACAATGAGCAGTTCTTC. This encodes CASSVDRGTYNEQFF.

The genes are TRBV6-1 and TRBJ2-3; TRBD2 matches at 11 bases. V lost 4 bases, J lost 2 bases, and 2 bases stayed unmatched. The CDR3 contains 15 residues. The V gene's germline CDR1 is MNHNS and CDR2 SASEGT. The DNA of the CDR3 is TGTGCCAGCAGTGTAGCGGGGGGGAACACAGATACGCAGTATTTT. It codes for CASSVAGGNTDTQYF.

The chain is built from TRBV7-8 and TRBJ1-5; a weak D match, TRBD1 (6 bases). V dropped 1 base and J dropped 8 bases, with 12 bases sitting between them. This CDR3 spans 14 amino acids. CDR1 and CDR2 from the germline V gene are SGHVS and FQNEAQ. CDR3 bases: TGTGCCAGCAGCTTAGTAAGGGGGACTAAGCCCCAGCATTTT. It is translated as CASSLVRGTKPQHF.

The gene calls are TRBV7-3 and TRBJ2-7; no clear D gene. V was trimmed by 1 base and J by 5 bases, leaving 12 bases between them. Germline CDR1 is SGHTA and CDR2 is FQGTGA. The CDR3 covers 14 residues. CDR3 protein: CASSLNSNYDEQYF. CDR3 nucleotides: TGTGCCAGCAGCTTAAACTCCAATTACGACGAGCAGTACTTC. The full variable domain, in which reference TRBV7-3 and TRBJ2-7 provide the parts outside the CDR3, is GAGVSQTPSNKVTEKGKYVELRCDPISGHTALYWYRQSLGQGPEFLIYFQGTGAADDSGLPNDRFFAVRPEGSVSTLKIQRTERGDSAVYLCASSLNSNYDEQYFGPGTRLTVT.

The rearrangement uses TRBV30 and TRBJ1-1; tentatively, D is TRBD1 (6 bases). This CDR3 comprises 12 residues. With 1 base removed from V and 10 bases from J, the gap between germline ends came to 13 bases. From germline, CDR1 is GTSNPN and CDR2 SVGIG (reference sequence). The CDR3 is CAWSETGPGAFF. The CDR3 DNA reads TGTGCCTGGAGTGAGACAGGCCCGGGAGCTTTCTTT. Combining the CDR3 with reference TRBV30 and TRBJ1-1 gives the whole variable domain SQTIHQWPATLVQPVGSPLSLECTVEGTSNPNLYWYRQAAGRGLQLLFYSVGIGQISSEVPQNLSASRPQDRQFILSSKKLLLSDSGFYLCAWSETGPGAFFGQGTRLTVV.

This chain connects TRBV5-6 to TRBJ2-5; D not certain. Germline values: CDR1 SGHDT, CDR2 YYEEEE. V was clipped by 3 bases and J by 0 bases, with 12 bases between them. The CDR3 extends over 15 amino acids. This chain's CDR3 is CASSSRVGYQETQYF. CDR3 DNA: TGTGCCAGCAGCTCGCGAGTCGGGTACCAAGAGACCCAGTACTTC. Complete variable domain (other parts from reference TRBV5-6 and TRBJ2-5): DAGVTQSPTHLIKTRGQQVTLRCSPKSGHDTVSWYQQALGQGPQFIFQYYEEEERQRGNFPDRFSGHQFPNYSSELNVNALLLGDSALYLCASSSRVGYQETQYFGPGTRLLVL.

The chain couples TRBV28 to TRBJ1-6, with D possibly being TRBD1 (6 bases). Germline loops: CDR1 MDHEN, CDR2 SYDVKM. Between the trimmed V and J ends, which lost 3 bases and 6 bases, there was a span of 12 bases. The CDR3 loop spans 15 amino acids. CDR3 nucleotide sequence: TGTGCCAGCAGTTTTAGAGGGGGTCGTAATTCACCCCTCCACTTT. This encodes CASSFRGGRNSPLHF.

V is TRBV5-4 and J is TRBJ2-7, with D uncertain. The CDR3 is 14 residues long. Germline CDR1 reads SGHNT; CDR2 reads YYREEE (reference sequence). With 0 bases removed from V and 3 bases from J, the gap between germline ends came to 10 bases. As DNA, the CDR3 is TGTGCCAGCAGCTTGGAGGACGGATACTACGAGCAGTACTTC. Translation: CASSLEDGYYEQYF.

This clone was recorded once. This chain links TRBV28 with TRBJ2-1, with TRBD2 matching 11 bases. V shed 4 bases, J shed 7 bases, and the junction held 12 bases outside the gene matches. From germline, CDR1 is MDHEN and CDR2 SYDVKM. The CDR3 runs 17 residues. The chain's CDR3 is CASSSLRGTSGPNEQFF. The CDR3 DNA reads as TGTGCCAGCAGTTCCCTCAGGGGGACTAGCGGACCTAATGAGCAGTTCTTC.

The rearrangement uses TRBV19 and TRBJ2-1; unclear D gene. The germline V gene encodes CDR1 LNHDA and CDR2 SQIVND (reference sequence). Trimming shortened V by 2 bases and J by 6 bases, and 14 bases separated the two germline ends. The CDR3 is made up of 15 amino acids. Here the CDR3 reads CASSITPTPSNEQFF. Here the CDR3 DNA reads TGTGCCAGTAGTATAACACCTACCCCTTCCAATGAGCAGTTCTTC.

The chain employs TRBV10-3 and TRBJ1-2; TRBD1 is a possible D gene (5 bases). V lost 6 bases to trimming and J lost 1 base, with 12 bases between them. Germline values: CDR1 ENHRY, CDR2 SYGVKD. This CDR3 has 14 amino acids. CDR3 sequence (DNA): TGTGCCATCAGCGGCAGGGTAAATAACTATGGCTACACCTTC. Amino acid sequence: CAISGRVNNYGYTF.